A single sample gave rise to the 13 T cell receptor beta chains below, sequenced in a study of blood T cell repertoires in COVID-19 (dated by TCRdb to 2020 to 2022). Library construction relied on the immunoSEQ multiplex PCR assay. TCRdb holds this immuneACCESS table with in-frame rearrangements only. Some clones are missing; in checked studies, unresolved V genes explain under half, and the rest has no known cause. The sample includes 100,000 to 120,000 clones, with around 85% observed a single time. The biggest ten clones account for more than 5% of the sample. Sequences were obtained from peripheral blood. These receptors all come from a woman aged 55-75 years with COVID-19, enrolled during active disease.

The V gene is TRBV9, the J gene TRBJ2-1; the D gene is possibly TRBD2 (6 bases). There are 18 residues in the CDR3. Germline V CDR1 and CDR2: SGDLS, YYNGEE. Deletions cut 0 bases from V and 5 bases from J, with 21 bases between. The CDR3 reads CASSVASGSGAENNEQFF. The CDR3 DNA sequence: TGTGCCAGCAGCGTAGCCAGCGGGTCCGGCGCGGAAAACAATGAGCAGTTCTTC. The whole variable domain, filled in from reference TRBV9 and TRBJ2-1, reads DSGVTQTPKHLITATGQRVTLRCSPRSGDLSVYWYQQSLDQGLQFLIQYYNGEERAKGNILERFSAQQFPDLHSELNLSSLELGDSALYFCASSVASGSGAENNEQFFGPGTRLTVL.

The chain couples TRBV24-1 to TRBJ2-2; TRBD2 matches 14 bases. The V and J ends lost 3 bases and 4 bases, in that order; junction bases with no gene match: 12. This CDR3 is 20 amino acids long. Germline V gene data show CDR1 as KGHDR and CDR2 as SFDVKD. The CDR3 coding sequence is TGTGCCACCAGTGATATCCCGGGACTAGCGGGGGCCTCTGTCACCGGGGAGCTGTTTTTT. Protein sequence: CATSDIPGLAGASVTGELFF.

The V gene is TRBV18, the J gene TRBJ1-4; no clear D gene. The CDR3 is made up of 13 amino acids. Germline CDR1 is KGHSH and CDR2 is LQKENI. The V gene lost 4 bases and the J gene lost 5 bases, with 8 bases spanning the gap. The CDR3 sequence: CASSRGLNEKLFF. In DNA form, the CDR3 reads TGTGCCAGCTCACGAGGACTGAATGAAAAACTGTTTTTT. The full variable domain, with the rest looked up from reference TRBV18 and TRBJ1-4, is NAGVMQNPRHLVRRRGQEARLRCSPMKGHSHVYWYRQLPEEGLKFMVYLQKENIIDESGMPKERFSAEFPKEGPSILRIQQVVRGDSAAYFCASSRGLNEKLFFGSGTQLSVL.

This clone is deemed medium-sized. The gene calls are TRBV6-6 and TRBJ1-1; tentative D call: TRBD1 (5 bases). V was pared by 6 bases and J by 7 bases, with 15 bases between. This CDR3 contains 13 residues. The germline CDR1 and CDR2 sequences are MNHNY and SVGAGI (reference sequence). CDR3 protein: CASSPAGGSEAFF. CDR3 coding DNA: TGTGCCAGCAGCCCCGCTGGGGGGAGTGAAGCTTTCTTT.

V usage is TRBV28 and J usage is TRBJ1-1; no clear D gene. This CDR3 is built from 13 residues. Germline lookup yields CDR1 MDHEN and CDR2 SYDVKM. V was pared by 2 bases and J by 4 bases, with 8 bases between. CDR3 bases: TGTGCCAGCAGTTTACAGGCTGTCACTGAAGCTTTCTTT. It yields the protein CASSLQAVTEAFF.

In DNA form, the CDR3 reads TGTGCCAGCAGCTTGGTCGGGGTAACTTCCTACGAGCAGTACTTC. Its translation is CASSLVGVTSYEQYF. The chain has TRBV5-6 and TRBJ2-7, with D tentatively TRBD2 (5 bases). The V end was cut by 0 bases, the J end by 1 base, with 11 bases between. This CDR3 is built from 15 residues. CDR1 and CDR2 from the germline V gene are SGHDT and YYEEEE.

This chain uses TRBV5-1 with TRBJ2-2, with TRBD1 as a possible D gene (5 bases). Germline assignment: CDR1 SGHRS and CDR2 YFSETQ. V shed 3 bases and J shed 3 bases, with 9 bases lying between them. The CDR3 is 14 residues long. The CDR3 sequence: CASSWGADTGELFF. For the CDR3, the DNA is TGCGCCAGCAGCTGGGGCGCGGACACCGGGGAGCTGTTTTTT. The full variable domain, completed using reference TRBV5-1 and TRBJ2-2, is KAGVTQTPRYLIKTRGQQVTLSCSPISGHRSVSWYQQTPGQGLQFLFEYFSETQRNKGNFPGRFSGRQFSNSRSEMNVSTLELGDSALYLCASSWGADTGELFFGEGSRLTVL.

The CDR3 sequence: CASSIRQGLGNQPQHF. The CDR3 coding sequence is TGTGCCAGTAGTATCCGACAGGGCTTGGGCAATCAGCCCCAGCATTTT. This sequence joins TRBV19 and TRBJ1-5, with 7 bases aligning to TRBD1. Germline values: CDR1 LNHDA, CDR2 SQIVND (reference sequence). The CDR3 spans 16 residues. V dropped 3 bases and J dropped 2; count of bases not matched to a gene: 7.

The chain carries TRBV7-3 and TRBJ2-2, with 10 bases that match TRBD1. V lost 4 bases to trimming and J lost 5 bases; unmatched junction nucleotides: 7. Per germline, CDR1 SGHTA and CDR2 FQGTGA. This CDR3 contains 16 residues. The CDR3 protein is CASSSPRTGGTGELFF. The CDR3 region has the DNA TGTGCCAGCAGCTCACCAAGGACAGGGGGTACCGGGGAGCTGTTTTTT.

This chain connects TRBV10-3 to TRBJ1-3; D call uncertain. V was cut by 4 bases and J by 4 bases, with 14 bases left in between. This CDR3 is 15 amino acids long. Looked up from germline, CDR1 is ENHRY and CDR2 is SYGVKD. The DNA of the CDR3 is TGTGCCATCAGTGGGGGATGGGAGTCGGGAAACACCATATATTTT. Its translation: CAISGGWESGNTIYF.

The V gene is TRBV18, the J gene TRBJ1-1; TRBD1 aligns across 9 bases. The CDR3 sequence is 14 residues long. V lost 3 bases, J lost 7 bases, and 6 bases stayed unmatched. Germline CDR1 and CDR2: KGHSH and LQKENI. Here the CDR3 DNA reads TGTGCCAGCTCACCCACAGGGGGCGAAGGTGAAGCTTTCTTT. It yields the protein CASSPTGGEGEAFF.

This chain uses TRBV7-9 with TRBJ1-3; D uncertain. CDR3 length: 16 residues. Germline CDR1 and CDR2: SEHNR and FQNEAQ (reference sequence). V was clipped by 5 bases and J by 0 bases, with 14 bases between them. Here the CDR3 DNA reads TGTGCCAGCAGCCCGTCACGGAGCACCTCTGGAAACACCATATATTTT. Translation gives CASSPSRSTSGNTIYF. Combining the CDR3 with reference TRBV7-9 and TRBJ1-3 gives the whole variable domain DTGVSQNPRHKITKRGQNVTFRCDPISEHNRLYWYRQTLGQGPEFLTYFQNEAQLEKSRLLSDRFSAERPKGSFSTLEIQRTEQGDSAMYLCASSPSRSTSGNTIYFGEGSWLTVV.

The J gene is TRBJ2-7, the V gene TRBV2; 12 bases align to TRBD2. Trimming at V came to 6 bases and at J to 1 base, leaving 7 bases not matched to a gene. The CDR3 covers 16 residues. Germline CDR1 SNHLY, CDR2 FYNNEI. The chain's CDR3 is CASSPLTSGGSYEQYF. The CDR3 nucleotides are TGTGCCAGCAGCCCGCTGACTAGCGGGGGTTCCTACGAGCAGTACTTC.